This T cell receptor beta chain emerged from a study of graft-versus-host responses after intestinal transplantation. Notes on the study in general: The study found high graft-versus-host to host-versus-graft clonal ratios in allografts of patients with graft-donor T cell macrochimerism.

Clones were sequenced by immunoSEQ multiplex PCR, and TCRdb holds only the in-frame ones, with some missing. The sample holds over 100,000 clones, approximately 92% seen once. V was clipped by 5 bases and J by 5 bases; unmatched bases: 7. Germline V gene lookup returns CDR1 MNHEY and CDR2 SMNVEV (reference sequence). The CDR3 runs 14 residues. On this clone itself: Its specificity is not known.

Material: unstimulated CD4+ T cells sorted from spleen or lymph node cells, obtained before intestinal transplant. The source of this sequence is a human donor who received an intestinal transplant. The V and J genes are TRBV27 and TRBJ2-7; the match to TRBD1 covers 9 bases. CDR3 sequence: CASSTNRGRHEQYF. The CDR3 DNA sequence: TGTGCCAGCAGTACAAACAGGGGGCGACACGAGCAGTACTTC.